The rows below give T cell receptor beta chains drawn from one sample of a study of T cells after yellow fever vaccination. Using its own MiXCR run on the 5' RACE reads, TCRdb lists one record per CDR3 protein. The sample contains nearly 300,000 distinct CDR3 sequences, 7.5% to 9.5% of which appear only once. The material was CD4+ T cells sorted from PBMCs, obtained 5 days after the yellow fever booster vaccination. These TCRs come from a young man who received the YFV17D yellow fever vaccine. CDR3s leave out the opening cysteine and the closing phenylalanine or tryptophan. The listing skips clone size in some rows; elsewhere it reads once, few, many or a size class.

CDR3: ASSKGQEGDEAF
V: TRBV5-1
J: TRBJ1-1
size: .

CDR3: ASSLISGGAGTQY
V: TRBV5-1
J: TRBJ2-5
size: many

CDR3: ASSYSPGAEQF
V: TRBV6-6
J: TRBJ2-1
size: few

CDR3: ASSQEGQSNEKLF
V: TRBV4-1
J: TRBJ1-4
size: few

CDR3: ASSPPGQGRSGTGELF
V: TRBV5-4
J: TRBJ2-2
size: few

CDR3: ASSLTGGVIQPQH
V: TRBV5-5
J: TRBJ1-5
size: .

CDR3: ASRARQGTLGYQPQH
V: TRBV6-1
J: TRBJ1-5
size: .

CDR3: ASSPWSGLSYNEQF
V: TRBV6-2/TRBV6-3
J: TRBJ2-1
size: many

CDR3: SANPGGPVDEQF
V: TRBV20-1
J: TRBJ2-1
size: many

CDR3: ASSVAGQGFSEQY
V: TRBV9
J: TRBJ2-7
size: .

CDR3: AIQSYSNQPQH
V: TRBV28
J: TRBJ1-5
size: .

CDR3: ASSRSGTDTQY
V: TRBV7-9
J: TRBJ2-3
size: many

CDR3: ASSHPRQGRKLF
V: TRBV5-6
J: TRBJ1-4
size: many

CDR3: ASSGGDYSNQPQH
V: TRBV5-1
J: TRBJ1-5
size: .

CDR3: ASSLSGLNTGELF
V: TRBV5-4
J: TRBJ2-2
size: once

CDR3: ASSHPVTYEQY
V: TRBV6-2/TRBV6-3
J: TRBJ2-7
size: few

CDR3: ASSPTTDQETQY
V: TRBV6-5
J: TRBJ2-5
size: few

CDR3: ASSRVTGGGALTNTGELF
V: TRBV6-5
J: TRBJ2-2
size: few

CDR3: ASTTDRADPLAF
V: TRBV2
J: TRBJ1-1
size: .

CDR3: ASSLDPAGADTDTQY
V: TRBV5-1
J: TRBJ2-3
size: few

CDR3: SARAGTIHEQF
V: TRBV20-1
J: TRBJ2-1
size: few

CDR3: ASSGGVFSGYT
V: TRBV7-3
J: TRBJ1-2
size: few

CDR3: SARAGTYGEKLF
V: TRBV20-1
J: TRBJ1-4
size: few

CDR3: ASAFVRSNQPQH
V: TRBV21-1
J: TRBJ1-5
size: .

CDR3: ASARGQGREQY
V: TRBV6-5
J: TRBJ2-7
size: few

CDR3: ASSQGPGGGDYNEQF
V: TRBV3-1
J: TRBJ2-1
size: .

CDR3: ASSSGQGANYEQY
V: TRBV11-2
J: TRBJ2-7
size: .

CDR3: ASSQGWETSGPGEQY
V: TRBV4-2
J: TRBJ2-7
size: .

CDR3: ASSLALAGESQH
V: TRBV5-6
J: TRBJ1-5
size: few

CDR3: SVALTVNQPQH
V: TRBV29-1
J: TRBJ1-5
size: few

CDR3: ASSSQGLVRETQY
V: TRBV7-2
J: TRBJ2-5
size: few

CDR3: ASRTGGSEAF
V: TRBV6-5
J: TRBJ1-1
size: few

CDR3: ASSPTRVATGELF
V: TRBV12-3/TRBV12-4
J: TRBJ2-2
size: .

CDR3: ASSFRDSGANVLT
V: TRBV5-4
J: TRBJ2-6
size: many

CDR3: ASSTGDRGYTGELF
V: TRBV5-1
J: TRBJ2-2
size: few

CDR3: ASTRRNTDTQY
V: TRBV12-3/TRBV12-4
J: TRBJ2-3
size: many

CDR3: ASSNLAGGGASETQY
V: TRBV5-1
J: TRBJ2-5
size: .

CDR3: ASSQDGGGANVLT
V: TRBV4-1
J: TRBJ2-6
size: .

CDR3: AWSVQGVSTGKLF
V: TRBV30
J: TRBJ1-4
size: .

CDR3: ASSQRRYQPQH
V: TRBV7-8
J: TRBJ1-5
size: few

CDR3: ASTPQGPGQPQH
V: TRBV12-3/TRBV12-4
J: TRBJ1-5
size: few

CDR3: ASSPLGGETQY
V: TRBV7-2
J: TRBJ2-5
size: many

CDR3: SARDHSETAQPQH
V: TRBV20-1
J: TRBJ1-5
size: .

CDR3: ATEGPIRGRVTEAF
V: TRBV19
J: TRBJ1-1
size: few

CDR3: AITTGGNHNEQF
V: TRBV10-3
J: TRBJ2-1
size: many

CDR3: ASSLVALGPNPSPLH
V: TRBV7-8
J: TRBJ1-6
size: .

CDR3: ASSLGGLGAGETQY
V: TRBV6-6
J: TRBJ2-5
size: many

CDR3: ASSLSDSVGYT
V: TRBV12-3/TRBV12-4
J: TRBJ1-2
size: few

CDR3: ASSPSQFRGEKLF
V: TRBV5-1
J: TRBJ1-4
size: few

CDR3: SARQGNTEAF
V: TRBV20-1
J: TRBJ1-1
size: many

CDR3: ASSPLRTGAGNTIY
V: TRBV5-6
J: TRBJ1-3
size: few

CDR3: ASSSGGLETQY
V: TRBV28
J: TRBJ2-5
size: many

CDR3: ASSLGGQGAMYEQY
V: TRBV12-3/TRBV12-4
J: TRBJ2-7
size: .

CDR3: ASSALTGGIYGANVLT
V: TRBV5-1
J: TRBJ2-6
size: .

CDR3: ASSEWKLRGGTDTQY
V: TRBV25-1
J: TRBJ2-3
size: few

CDR3: ASRQSDEQF
V: TRBV5-1
J: TRBJ2-1
size: few

CDR3: ASSPGGPRSYNEQF
V: TRBV7-3
J: TRBJ2-1
size: .

CDR3: RPAYGGAGEQF
V: TRBV20-1
J: TRBJ2-1
size: many

CDR3: SVGGADTQY
V: TRBV29-1
J: TRBJ2-3
size: .